The TCR beta chain described here comes from a study of shared T cell receptors in the human thymus. Only in-frame clones appear in the TCRdb table, and some are missing; sequencing was by immunoSEQ multiplex PCR. The sample yields 700,000 to 750,000 clones, 80% to 90% seen once. In germline, CDR1 is DFQATT, CDR2 SNEGSKA (reference sequence). V lost 7 bases, J lost 6 bases, and 12 bases lay in between. This CDR3 region has 11 residues. These same records also appear under a second study, on human thymus T cells.

The rearrangement links TRBV20-1 to TRBJ1-2, with a possible D match to TRBD1 (5 bases). The sequence was collected from a girl under three years old with a congenital heart defect. Material: thymocytes. The CDR3 protein is CSGSGRNGYTF. Written as DNA, the CDR3 is TGCAGTGGTTCAGGGAGGAATGGCTACACCTTC.